This entry lists 20 T cell receptor beta chains sequenced from one sample in a study of T cells after posttransplantation cyclophosphamide. Produced via immunoSEQ multiplex PCR; TCRdb's table is partial and in-frame only. The table has approximately 52,000 clones, roughly 86% seen once. Sequenced sample: PBMCs. Receptor source: a man aged 30-40 years with a blood cancer, CMV-positive, and with a related stem cell donor.

The rearrangement links TRBV11-1 to TRBJ2-7, with D perhaps matching TRBD2 (6 bases). Trimming removed 0 bases at V and 3 bases at J, with 12 bases between. Germline lookup yields CDR1 SGHAT and CDR2 FQDESV (reference sequence). The CDR3 runs to 15 residues. The CDR3 loop reads CASSLAPSGYYEQYF. The CDR3 bases are TGTGCCAGCAGCTTAGCACCCAGCGGGTACTACGAGCAGTACTTC.

The chain employs TRBV11-2 and TRBJ2-1, with D perhaps matching TRBD1 (5 bases). Per the germline V gene, CDR1 is SGHAT and CDR2 is FQNNGV. The germline V and J ends were trimmed by 8 bases and 6 bases, with 11 bases remaining between them. The CDR3 covers 12 residues. CDR3 region: CASLGQGNEQFF. DNA of the CDR3: TGTGCCAGCCTGGGGCAGGGCAATGAGCAGTTCTTC.

V usage is TRBV6-5 and J usage is TRBJ1-2; D is unresolved. V lost 6 bases, J lost 6 bases, and 14 bases lay in between. CDR1 MNHEY and CDR2 SVGAGI come from the germline V gene. The CDR3 extends over 13 amino acids. The CDR3 loop reads CASRNPGTDGYTF. The CDR3 DNA reads as TGTGCCAGCAGGAACCCAGGCACGGATGGCTACACCTTC.

The chain couples TRBV7-8 to TRBJ2-7, with 9 nucleotides matching TRBD1. The CDR3 runs 18 residues. The germline V gene encodes CDR1 SGHVS and CDR2 FQNEAQ. V dropped 10 bases and J dropped 4; count of bases not matched to a gene: 23. The DNA of the CDR3 is TGTGCCACCCGCCCGGACAGGGGTGGTGAACTAGCCTATTACGAGCAGTACTTC. This sequence encodes CATRPDRGGELAYYEQYF.

In regard to this clone: The same CDR3 arises from other DNA sequences in this sample as well. V usage is TRBV5-1 and J usage is TRBJ2-2, with D possibly TRBD1 on 6 matching bases. The CDR3 totals 15 residues. V was cut by 0 bases and J by 3 bases, with 9 bases left in between. Germline CDR1 reads SGHRS; CDR2 reads YFSETQ. The CDR3 nucleotides read TGCGCCAGCAGCTTGGGAGACAGGCACACCGGGGAGCTGTTTTTT. This sequence encodes CASSLGDRHTGELFF.

The rearrangement links TRBV11-1 to TRBJ2-1, with 10 bases lining up with TRBD1. Losses at the gene ends were 4 bases for V and 7 bases for J; bases not matched to a gene: 7. CDR1 and CDR2 (germline): SGHAT, FQDESV (reference sequence). The CDR3 extends over 15 amino acids. As DNA, the CDR3 is TGTGCCAGCAGCTCCCGGGACAGGGGTTCGAATGAGCAGTTCTTC. Protein: CASSSRDRGSNEQFF.

The CDR3 DNA is TGTGCCTGGGGTGGACAGGGGATTCCGTCCCAGCATTTT. Translated, it gives CAWGGQGIPSQHF. V is TRBV30 and J is TRBJ1-5, with 9 nucleotides matching TRBD1. The J segment lost 11 bases and the V segment lost 5 bases, leaving 10 bases of the junction unmatched. The CDR3 covers 13 residues. Per the germline V gene, CDR1 is GTSNPN and CDR2 is SVGIG (reference sequence).

The chain carries TRBV29-1 and TRBJ2-7, with 12 bases identical to TRBD1. The CDR3 spans 14 residues. CDR1 is SQVTM and CDR2 is ANQGSEA in the germline V gene. V lost 4 bases and J lost 7; bases outside the gene matches: 8. The CDR3 protein is CSVGPGTGGGEQYF. DNA of the CDR3: TGCAGCGTTGGTCCCGGGACAGGGGGCGGGGAGCAGTACTTC.

This chain joins TRBV9 and TRBJ2-5, with a weak D call TRBD2 (6 bases). The V end lost 0 bases, the J end lost 3 bases, and 12 bases lay between the germline ends. The CDR3 length is 15 residues. Germline values: CDR1 SGDLS, CDR2 YYNGEE. CDR3 amino acids: CASSVAGGAKETQYF. The CDR3 coding sequence is TGTGCCAGCAGCGTAGCTGGAGGGGCAAAAGAGACCCAGTACTTC. Together with reference TRBV9 and TRBJ2-5, the CDR3 gives the full variable domain: DSGVTQTPKHLITATGQRVTLRCSPRSGDLSVYWYQQSLDQGLQFLIQYYNGEERAKGNILERFSAQQFPDLHSELNLSSLELGDSALYFCASSVAGGAKETQYFGPGTRLLVL.

The V and J genes are TRBV5-1 and TRBJ1-4; 11 nucleotides align to TRBD1. This CDR3 is 14 amino acids long. CDR1 and CDR2 from the germline V gene are SGHRS and YFSETQ. V trimming: 4 bases; J trimming: 8 bases; junction bases outside the gene matches: 4. CDR3 sequence (DNA): TGCGCCAGCAGCCCAGGGACAGGGGGAGAAAAACTGTTTTTT. Its translation is CASSPGTGGEKLFF.

The chain uses TRBV6-5 and TRBJ1-1; TRBD1 is a possible D gene (6 bases). V lost 2 bases and J 6 bases, leaving 10 bases between the germline ends. Germline-derived CDR1 and CDR2 are MNHEY and SVGAGI. The CDR3 extends over 13 amino acids. DNA for the CDR3: TGTGCCAGCAGTTACGGGGGCCAGGCTGAAGCTTTCTTT. Protein sequence: CASSYGGQAEAFF.

This clone has just a few counts. This chain links TRBV2 with TRBJ1-5, with TRBD1 matching over 7 bases. The CDR3 extends over 14 amino acids. Germline-derived CDR1 and CDR2 are SNHLY and FYNNEI. V lost 8 bases, J lost 0 bases, and 4 bases stayed unmatched. CDR3 sequence: CASRGDSSNQPQHF. CDR3 DNA: TGTGCCAGCCGAGGGGACAGTAGCAATCAGCCCCAGCATTTT.

V usage is TRBV7-8 and J usage is TRBJ1-5, with a tentative D call TRBD1 (5 bases). Trimming took 5 bases from V and 7 from J, leaving 18 bases between them. CDR1 and CDR2 (germline): SGHVS, FQNEAQ. The CDR3 spans 15 residues. The CDR3 region has the DNA TGTGCCAGCAGCCCACGCGTGGGGGAGGGCCAGCCCCAGCATTTT. Translation: CASSPRVGEGQPQHF.

The V call is TRBV4-3, the J call TRBJ2-3, with D possibly being TRBD2 (6 bases). The CDR3 totals 15 residues. V lost 1 base and J 2 bases, leaving 10 bases between the germline ends. Germline V gives CDR1 LGHNA, CDR2 YSLEER. In DNA, the CDR3 is TGCGCCAGCAGCCAAGTAGCGGACAACACAGATACGCAGTATTTT. It specifies CASSQVADNTDTQYF.

Here the CDR3 reads CASSLDRYEQYF. The CDR3 coding sequence is TGCGCCAGCAGCTTGGATAGATACGAGCAGTACTTC. The rearrangement uses TRBV5-1 and TRBJ2-7; D unclear. Per germline, CDR1 SGHRS and CDR2 YFSETQ. CDR3 length: 12 residues. Trimming removed 0 bases at V and 4 bases at J, with 5 bases between.

This clone was detected once. The gene calls are TRBV7-8 and TRBJ1-1, with 8 bases aligning to TRBD1. Losses at the gene ends were 6 bases for V and 4 bases for J; bases not matched to a gene: 13. The length of the CDR3 is 16 residues. Germline loops: CDR1 SGHVS, CDR2 FQNEAQ. The CDR3 loop reads CASRFRASGGGTEAFF. CDR3 DNA sequence: TGTGCCAGCAGGTTTAGGGCTTCAGGGGGCGGCACTGAAGCTTTCTTT.

This chain connects TRBV7-9 to TRBJ1-4, with D hard to call. Germline V gene data show CDR1 as SEHNR and CDR2 as FQNEAQ (reference sequence). With 7 bases removed from V and 8 bases from J, the gap between germline ends came to 14 bases. CDR3 length equals 13 residues. This CDR3 is CASNPRGDEKLFF. The CDR3 nucleotides read TGTGCCAGCAACCCCCGGGGAGACGAAAAACTGTTTTTT. Looking up the rest from reference TRBV7-9 and TRBJ1-4 gives the full variable domain: DTGVSQNPRHKITKRGQNVTFRCDPISEHNRLYWYRQTLGQGPEFLTYFQNEAQLEKSRLLSDRFSAERPKGSFSTLEIQRTEQGDSAMYLCASNPRGDEKLFFGSGTQLSVL.

This clone was found a few times. This chain connects TRBV27 to TRBJ1-4; possible D gene TRBD1, 6 bases. The CDR3 is 15 amino acids. V was pared by 6 bases and J by 5 bases, with 16 bases between. Germline V gene data show CDR1 as MNHEY and CDR2 as SMNVEV (reference sequence). The CDR3 is CASSLFGQQNEKLFF. Here the CDR3 DNA reads TGTGCCAGCAGCCTTTTCGGACAGCAAAATGAAAAACTGTTTTTT. Full variable domain (outside the CDR3, taken from reference TRBV27 and TRBJ1-4): EAQVTQNPRYLITVTGKKLTVTCSQNMNHEYMSWYRQDPGLGLRQIYYSMNVEVTDKGDVPEGYKVSRKEKRNFPLILESPSPNQTSLYFCASSLFGQQNEKLFFGSGTQLSVL.

This rearrangement joins TRBV5-1 to TRBJ1-4; D is unresolved. CDR3 size: 13 residues. From germline, CDR1 is SGHRS and CDR2 YFSETQ. V lost 4 bases and J lost 8, with 12 bases in between. CDR3 sequence reads: CASSQNPEEKLFF. Here the CDR3 DNA reads TGCGCCAGCAGCCAGAACCCGGAGGAAAAACTGTTTTTT.

The rearrangement uses TRBV4-2 and TRBJ2-6; D uncertain. Deletions cut 2 bases from V and 4 bases from J, with 15 bases between. Germline CDR1 and CDR2: LGHNA and YNFKEQ. The CDR3 runs 17 residues. For the CDR3, the DNA is TGTGCCAGCAGCCAATTCCATGCGGCACCCGGGGCCAACGTCCTGACTTTC. It encodes CASSQFHAAPGANVLTF.